A single sample is the source of the 26 T cell receptor beta chains below, sequenced in a study of T cells in Graves' hyperthyroidism and ophthalmopathy. The TCR beta CDR3 regions underwent amplification using RNA transcripts as the source. When the TCR CDR3 underwent first-round RT-PCR, the HTBI primer set was used. MiXCR, applied by TCRdb to the multiplex PCR reads, yields one record per CDR3 protein. The sample lists roughly 530,000 distinct CDR3 sequences, 17% occurring once. Sequencing used blood. These receptors were obtained from a woman aged 18-29 years with Graves' ophthalmopathy.

In this sample, this clonotype turned up many times. The V gene is TRBV20-1, the J gene TRBJ1-1; 10 nucleotides match TRBD1. V lost 0 bases to trimming and J lost 4 bases; unmatched junction nucleotides: 8. The CDR3 runs 16 residues. Germline V CDR1 and CDR2: DFQATT, SNEGSKA (reference sequence). CDR3 in DNA: TGCAGTGCTAGAGATGGGGGGACAGGGGAGGGCACTGAAGCTTTCTTT. It translates to CSARDGGTGEGTEAFF.

This chain links TRBV6-1 with TRBJ2-2; 7 bases match TRBD1. This CDR3 spans 14 amino acids. CDR1 is MNHNS and CDR2 is SASEGT in the germline V gene. The ends lost 10 bases at V and 0 bases at J; junction bases unmatched: 5. This CDR3 reads CANRDRPNTGELFF. The CDR3 DNA reads TGTGCCAACCGGGACAGACCGAACACCGGGGAGCTGTTTTTT.

This clonotype was counted a few times. The CDR3 coding sequence is TGTGCCAGTATGGCAGGGGCTATCAATCAGCCCCAGCATTTT. This gives the protein CASMAGAINQPQHF. This sequence joins TRBV19 and TRBJ1-5, with D tentatively TRBD1 (6 bases). The V end lost 7 bases, the J end lost 3 bases, and 13 bases lay between the germline ends. The CDR3 sequence is 14 residues long. In germline, CDR1 is LNHDA, CDR2 SQIVND (reference sequence).

This chain links TRBV6-1 with TRBJ2-7; 13 bases line up with TRBD2. The germline V gene has CDR1 MNHNS and CDR2 SASEGT. The CDR3 totals 15 residues. After removal of 6 bases from V and 4 bases from J, the junction contained 6 bases not matched to a gene. The CDR3 here is CASRSGTSGKYEQYF. CDR3 in DNA: TGTGCCAGCAGATCCGGGACTAGCGGGAAGTACGAGCAGTACTTC.

This clonotype was picked up a small number of times. The CDR3 DNA reads as TGTGCCTGGAGTAGGACACGCTCTGGAAACACCATATATTTT. It specifies CAWSRTRSGNTIYF. V is TRBV30 and J is TRBJ1-3; the D gene is possibly TRBD1 (5 bases). CDR1 and CDR2 from the germline V gene are GTSNPN and SVGIG (reference sequence). Trimming removed 2 bases at V and 0 bases at J, with 8 bases between. The CDR3 sequence is 14 residues long.

CDR3 loop: CSARGVSGGIGELFF. CDR3 bases: TGCAGTGCTAGAGGGGTATCGGGGGGGATCGGGGAGCTGTTTTTT. The genes are TRBV20-1 and TRBJ2-2; 8 bases are shared with TRBD2. Trimming removed 1 base from V and 7 bases from J; junction bases left unmatched: 8. The CDR3 extends over 15 amino acids. Germline-derived CDR1 and CDR2 are DFQATT and SNEGSKA (reference sequence).

The V call is TRBV6-2 or TRBV6-3, the J call TRBJ2-7; D may correspond to TRBD1 or TRBD2 (5 bases each). Trimming removed 6 bases at V and 7 bases at J, with 13 bases between. CDR3 size: 12 residues. Germline V gene lookup returns CDR1 MNHEY and CDR2 SVGEGT. The CDR3 spells CASSPGAAEQYF. CDR3 bases: TGTGCCAGCAGCCCCGGGGCAGCTGAGCAGTACTTC.

This clonotype has a count of ten or more. V and J are TRBV30 and TRBJ1-1; maybe TRBD1 (5 bases). The CDR3 loop spans 13 amino acids. The V gene's germline CDR1 is GTSNPN and CDR2 SVGIG (reference sequence). Trimming left V 0 bases short and J 5 bases short, with 10 bases between. DNA of the CDR3: TGTGCCTGGAGTGTGGGGGGTGAGACTGAAGCTTTCTTT. Translating gives CAWSVGGETEAFF. Full variable domain (remainder filled in from reference TRBV30 and TRBJ1-1): SQTIHQWPATLVQPVGSPLSLECTVEGTSNPNLYWYRQAAGRGLQLLFYSVGIGQISSEVPQNLSASRPQDRQFILSSKKLLLSDSGFYLCAWSVGGETEAFFGQGTRLTVV.

As concerns this clonotype: A read error may produce the germline difference seen at one junction end. The V gene is TRBV29-1, the J gene TRBJ1-2; possible D gene TRBD1, 5 bases. The CDR3 runs 12 residues. In germline, CDR1 is SQVTM, CDR2 ANQGSEA. Written as DNA, the CDR3 is TGCAGCGTTCAAGACAGCAACTATGGCTACACCTTC. Its protein product is CSVQDSNYGYTF.

This chain connects TRBV4-3 to TRBJ2-3; weak D call: TRBD2 (5 bases). The CDR3 is 15 residues long. From germline, CDR1 is LGHNA and CDR2 YSLEER. V was trimmed by 2 bases and J by 1 base, leaving 10 bases between them. Here the CDR3 reads CASSQSSLGTDTQYF. The DNA of the CDR3 is TGCGCCAGCAGCCAATCTAGCCTGGGCACAGATACGCAGTATTTT.

This clonotype was recorded many times. The V gene is TRBV7-6, the J gene TRBJ1-6, with TRBD1 as a possible D gene (6 bases). The CDR3 has 12 amino acids. Per germline, CDR1 SGHVS and CDR2 FNYEAQ. The V end was cut by 4 bases, the J end by 13 bases, with 11 bases between. CDR3 nucleotides: TGTGCCAGCAGCTACACAGGGAACCCCCTCCACTTT. This encodes CASSYTGNPLHF. Drawing the rest from reference TRBV7-6 and TRBJ1-6, the complete variable domain is GAGVSQSPRYKVTKRGQDVALRCDPISGHVSLYWYRQALGQGPEFLTYFNYEAQQDKSGLPNDRFSAERPEGSISTLTIQRTEQRDSAMYRCASSYTGNPLHFGNGTRLTVT.

At least ten counts were recorded for this clonotype. This chain connects TRBV9 to TRBJ2-7, with D hard to call. CDR3 size: 15 residues. Trimming took 0 bases from V and 3 from J, leaving 13 bases between them. Germline V lookup: CDR1 SGDLS, CDR2 YYNGEE. CDR3 amino acids: CASSVEESVIYEQYF. CDR3 DNA: TGTGCCAGCAGCGTAGAAGAAAGCGTGATCTACGAGCAGTACTTC.

This clonotype was recorded many times. The V and J genes are TRBV2 and TRBJ2-5, with TRBD1 identical over 7 bases. CDR3 size: 15 residues. In germline, CDR1 is SNHLY, CDR2 FYNNEI. Germline trimming cut 2 bases from V and 5 bases from J; bases unmatched to any gene: 8. This CDR3 is CASSETPSQGETQYF. The DNA of the CDR3 is TGTGCCAGCAGTGAAACTCCTTCACAGGGGGAGACCCAGTACTTC.

Ten or more counts support this clonotype. V usage is TRBV5-1 and J usage is TRBJ2-1; the D gene is possibly TRBD2 (6 bases). The germline V and J ends were trimmed by 2 bases and 4 bases, with 13 bases remaining between them. The CDR3 has 15 residues. In germline, CDR1 is SGHRS, CDR2 YFSETQ. For the CDR3, the DNA is TGCGCCAGCAGCTTAGGAGGGACTGAATACAATGAGCAGTTCTTC. Protein sequence: CASSLGGTEYNEQFF.

This clonotype appeared a few times. The chain links TRBV4-3 to TRBJ2-7; 7 nucleotides agree with TRBD2. Germline CDR1 reads LGHNA; CDR2 reads YSLEER. There are 14 residues in the CDR3. The trim removed 0 bases at V and 3 bases at J, leaving 2 bases unmatched. The CDR3 sequence is CASSQEAGIYEQYF. CDR3 in DNA: TGCGCCAGCAGCCAAGAAGCGGGGATCTACGAGCAGTACTTC.

At least ten counts were recorded for this clonotype. V gene TRBV20-1 combines with J gene TRBJ2-3; no clear D. The CDR3 runs to 14 residues. The V gene lost 6 bases and the J gene lost 0 bases, with 13 bases spanning the gap. CDR1 and CDR2 (germline): DFQATT, SNEGSKA (reference sequence). CDR3 loop: CSAPDGQSTDTQYF. The DNA of the CDR3 is TGCAGTGCCCCGGACGGCCAGAGCACAGATACGCAGTATTTT.

V usage is TRBV28 and J usage is TRBJ1-6; D gene ambiguous. The CDR3 runs 15 residues. Trimming took off 3 bases at V and 2 bases at J, with 8 bases between the two ends. CDR1 is MDHEN and CDR2 is SYDVKM in the germline V gene. The chain's CDR3 is CASSFEYTYNSPLHF. CDR3 sequence (DNA): TGTGCCAGCAGTTTTGAATACACCTATAATTCACCCCTCCACTTT.

This clonotype was seen repeatedly, ten times or more. The J gene is TRBJ2-7, the V gene TRBV9; D might be TRBD1 (6 bases). The CDR3 covers 14 residues. Germline V CDR1 and CDR2: SGDLS, YYNGEE. V was cut by 1 base and J by 2 bases, with 10 bases left in between. The DNA for the CDR3 is TGTGCCAGCAGCGTACAGGGGAGCGCCTACGAGCAGTACTTC. It yields the protein CASSVQGSAYEQYF.

This clonotype appeared a few times. The rearrangement uses TRBV6-1 and TRBJ2-5; D is uncertain. V was clipped by 6 bases and J by 2 bases, with 13 bases between them. This CDR3 spans 14 amino acids. Germline CDR1 MNHNS, CDR2 SASEGT. The CDR3 bases are TGTGCCAGCAGCGCCGGACGTAATCAAGAGACCCAGTACTTC. Its translation is CASSAGRNQETQYF.

The table lists this clonotype with many counts. This chain joins TRBV7-2 and TRBJ2-3, with 15 bases fitting TRBD2. Trimming removed 3 bases from V and 4 bases from J; junction bases left unmatched: 5. The CDR3 runs to 17 residues. Per the germline V gene, CDR1 is SGHTA and CDR2 is FQGNSA. CDR3 in DNA: TGTGCCAGCAGCTTCGGACTAGCGGGGGGGCGGGCAGATACGCAGTATTTT. It encodes CASSFGLAGGRADTQYF.

As for this clonotype: Given a much more abundant clone one base away, this may be a read error. V gene TRBV2 combines with J gene TRBJ2-5; 8 bases are a match to TRBD2. CDR1 is SNHLY and CDR2 is FYNNEI in the germline V gene. The length of the CDR3 is 15 residues. CDR3 sequence (DNA): TGTGCCTGCAGTGCTAATAGCGGGACTAAGGAGACCCAGTACTTC. Translating gives CACSANSGTKETQYF.

This clonotype was counted only a few times. The chain employs TRBV29-1 and TRBJ1-2, with 8 bases that match TRBD1. J was trimmed by 3 bases and V by 6 bases; bases with no gene match: 6. Germline CDR1 is SQVTM and CDR2 is ANQGSEA. The CDR3 covers 13 residues. DNA of the CDR3: TGCAGCGTACTCACGGACAGGGACTATGGCTACACCTTC. Amino acids: CSVLTDRDYGYTF.

The V gene is TRBV7-2, the J gene TRBJ2-3; tentatively, D is TRBD2 (6 bases). The CDR3 spans 16 residues. The germline CDR1 and CDR2 sequences are SGHTA and FQGNSA. With 2 bases removed from V and 0 bases from J, the gap between germline ends came to 12 bases. The CDR3 sequence is CASSLISGTSTDTQYF. CDR3 in DNA: TGTGCCAGCAGCTTAATTAGCGGAACTAGCACAGATACGCAGTATTTT.

This clonotype was seen many times. V usage is TRBV30 and J usage is TRBJ2-1, with D perhaps matching TRBD2 (6 bases). The CDR3 totals 13 residues. V was trimmed by 4 bases and J by 7 bases, leaving 14 bases between them. Germline V CDR1 and CDR2: GTSNPN, SVGIG (reference sequence). DNA of the CDR3: TGTGCCTGGACTCCCACAGGACTAAATGAGCAGTTCTTC. This encodes CAWTPTGLNEQFF.

The table lists this clonotype with a few counts. The V gene is TRBV27, the J gene TRBJ1-2, with D possibly being TRBD1 (6 bases). V was shortened by 0 bases and J by 0 bases, with 14 bases between the two germline ends. CDR1 is MNHEY and CDR2 is SMNVEV in the germline V gene (reference sequence). The length of the CDR3 is 17 residues. CDR3 DNA: TGTGCCAGCAGTTTATCTTCAGGGACACTACCTAACTATGGCTACACCTTC. Encoded protein: CASSLSSGTLPNYGYTF.

CDR3 coding DNA: TGTGCCAGCAGTTTATACTCGGACGGTGGGGAGCTGTTTTTT. Amino acids: CASSLYSDGGELFF. The chain joins TRBV28 to TRBJ2-2; D is uncertain. The CDR3 has 14 residues. The ends were cut back, 1 base at V and 8 bases at J, with 11 bases in the middle. Germline V gives CDR1 MDHEN, CDR2 SYDVKM.